The TCR beta chain under discussion was sequenced for a study of early T cells in non-severe SARS-CoV-2 infection (dated by TCRdb to the early 2020s). Study-wide context: Because TCR sequencing was done on bulk RNA from unsorted whole blood, the alpha and beta chains could not be paired. Results the study describes overall, beyond this receptor: VDJdb matching was skewed toward anti-spike CD8 responses, so virus-specific expansions were likely underestimated and private and CD4 specificities were missed.

Details on this clonotype: The specificity of this receptor is unknown. Base qualities were left out, and no much larger clone turns up one base away.

The library was produced with 5' RACE. TCRdb shows the sequencer as NextSeq 500. The TCR library protocol attached unique molecular identifiers to individual cDNA molecules to correct for sequencing error and PCR bias. Sequencing covered both TCR alpha and beta chains, and within each sample the abundances of alpha and beta sequences were tightly co-correlated. The original methods were these. V gene, J gene and CDR3 annotation of TCR sequences was performed with Decombinator V4. TCRs were defined as expanded if a significant change between any two time points was detected under a Poisson model with p below 0.0001. Abundances of TCRs were expressed as counts per million after normalisation to the total number of TCRs sequenced in each sample. MAIT TCRs were defined by TRAV1-2 paired with TRAJ12, TRAJ20 or TRAJ33, and iNKT TCRs by TRAV10 paired with TRAJ18. VDJdb, accessed 1 November 2021, was searched for CMV, EBV and SARS-CoV-2 annotated TCRs, with TCRs annotated for multiple antigens excluded. TCRdb reprocessed the public reads (quality trimming at Q25 with fastp, clone calling with MiXCR) and kept in-frame beta chains. Each entry is one CDR3 protein sequence, shown with its most common DNA and genes. For this entry, the V and J calls and clone size follow TCRdb and not the study's own pipeline. In all, the sample holds around 82,000 distinct CDR3 sequences, and about 15% of those were seen once. Of the sample, around 0.58% falls within the top ten clones.

The germline V gene sets CDR1 to SQVTM and CDR2 to ANQGSEA. The CDR3 measures 15 amino acids from cysteine to phenylalanine. Only the CDR3 part of the read is kept: 45 bases, read in frame from the first base. V is trimmed back by 8 bases and J by 2 bases, and the junction contains 11 bases that no gene match accounts for. Set within a cohort of healthcare workers in London, UK, this nested case-control study involved weekly PCR testing of nasopharyngeal swabs along with blood sampling. Healthcare workers were recruited between 23 and 31 March 2020, during the week of the UK lockdown, and were followed weekly for up to about 15 weeks.

The sequence joins TRBV29-1 to TRBJ2-1, with 8 junctional bases fitting TRBD2. Sequencing input: whole blood. The source is an adult who was a healthcare worker with PCR-confirmed SARS-CoV-2 infection or an uninfected control (not recorded which). The CDR3 in this case is CSFASTSVTYNEQFF. The DNA is TGCAGCTTTGCTTCGACTAGCGTAACCTACAATGAGCAGTTCTTC.